The 12 T cell receptor beta chains given below trace back to one sample, sequenced in a study of cytomegalovirus exposure and HLA in healthy donors. The PCR contained 60 Vbeta and 13 Jbeta primers. This table comes from immunoSEQ multiplex PCR, and its TCRdb copy is limited to in-frame clones, with some not included. The table lists around 90,000 clones, around 67% of them singletons. Input material: PBMCs. The receptors were gathered from a human donor in good health.

The CDR3 is CASSHRGGSTDTQYF. In DNA form, the CDR3 reads TGCGCCAGCAGCCACCGGGGGGGGAGCACAGATACGCAGTATTTT. The chain has TRBV4-3 and TRBJ2-3; TRBD2 aligns across 8 bases. V lost 3 bases, J lost 0 bases, and 2 bases stayed unmatched. In germline, CDR1 is LGHNA, CDR2 YSLEER. This CDR3 region has 15 residues.

The V gene is TRBV2, the J gene TRBJ1-5, with D perhaps matching TRBD1 (6 bases). Germline lookup yields CDR1 SNHLY and CDR2 FYNNEI. V was clipped by 6 bases and J by 0 bases, with 12 bases between them. CDR3 length equals 15 residues. CDR3 sequence (DNA): TGTGCCAGCAGAGCCAACAGGGTTAGCAATCAGCCCCAGCATTTT. Translating it yields CASRANRVSNQPQHF.

In DNA, the CDR3 is TGTGCCAGCAGCGTCTTAGCGGGGGCCGGGGAGCTGTTTTTT. This translates into CASSVLAGAGELFF. The V and J genes are TRBV9 and TRBJ2-2, with 9 bases identical to TRBD2. Trimming at V came to 2 bases and at J to 6 bases, leaving 2 bases not matched to a gene. The CDR3 sequence is 14 residues long. The germline gives CDR1 SGDLS, CDR2 YYNGEE. Full variable domain (outside the CDR3, taken from reference TRBV9 and TRBJ2-2): DSGVTQTPKHLITATGQRVTLRCSPRSGDLSVYWYQQSLDQGLQFLIQYYNGEERAKGNILERFSAQQFPDLHSELNLSSLELGDSALYFCASSVLAGAGELFFGEGSRLTVL.

The chain carries TRBV5-1 and TRBJ1-6, with 8 bases matching TRBD1. Per the germline V gene, CDR1 is SGHRS and CDR2 is YFSETQ. CDR3 length: 16 residues. With 2 bases clipped from V and 7 bases from J, the junction kept 8 bases outside the gene matches. CDR3 residues: CASSFDSRGLNSPLHF. The CDR3 nucleotides read TGCGCCAGCAGCTTTGACTCCAGGGGGCTGAATTCACCCCTCCACTTT.

This clone came up a few times. The genes are TRBV27 and TRBJ2-1; 8 nucleotides agree with TRBD1. Germline CDR1 is MNHEY and CDR2 is SMNVEV (reference sequence). This CDR3 is 15 amino acids long. Unmatched junction bases numbered 11, after V lost 9 bases and J lost 4 bases. The CDR3 DNA follows: TGTGCCAGTAAAATTGGACAGGGCCTTTACAATGAGCAGTTCTTC. This codes for CASKIGQGLYNEQFF.

The rearrangement links TRBV9 to TRBJ2-3; TRBD1 agrees at 9 bases. Trimming removed 3 bases from V and 5 bases from J; junction bases left unmatched: 10. Germline lookup yields CDR1 SGDLS and CDR2 YYNGEE. The CDR3 contains 16 residues. CDR3 protein: CASSEGNRGPQDTQYF. The CDR3 nucleotides are TGTGCCAGCAGCGAGGGAAACAGGGGGCCGCAAGATACGCAGTATTTT.

V and J are TRBV19 and TRBJ1-2, with 8 nucleotides matching TRBD1. Trimming cost V 3 bases and J 4 bases; bases outside gene matches: 7. This CDR3 region has 15 residues. Germline CDR1 is LNHDA and CDR2 is SQIVND (reference sequence). The CDR3 is CASSIKTGALYGYTF. The CDR3 nucleotides are TGTGCCAGTAGTATCAAGACAGGGGCGCTCTATGGCTACACCTTC.

This clone was seen a handful of times. V gene TRBV5-1 combines with J gene TRBJ1-1; the D gene is possibly TRBD1 (5 bases). The CDR3 is made up of 13 amino acids. V gave up 2 bases and J gave up 1 base, with 6 bases separating them. Germline V gives CDR1 SGHRS, CDR2 YFSETQ. The CDR3 bases are TGCGCCAGCAGCTTCGGGGGGAACACTGAAGCTTTCTTT. Translated: CASSFGGNTEAFF. The variable domain in full, completed from reference TRBV5-1 and TRBJ1-1, reads KAGVTQTPRYLIKTRGQQVTLSCSPISGHRSVSWYQQTPGQGLQFLFEYFSETQRNKGNFPGRFSGRQFSNSRSEMNVSTLELGDSALYLCASSFGGNTEAFFGQGTRLTVV.

This clone was counted only a few times. The rearrangement links TRBV14 to TRBJ1-1; 7 bases agree with TRBD1. The CDR3 covers 13 residues. Germline trimming cut 4 bases from V and 5 bases from J; bases unmatched to any gene: 4. Germline CDR1 SGHDN, CDR2 FVKESK. CDR3 DNA: TGTGCCAGCAGCCTCTACAGGGGTACTGAAGCTTTCTTT. Its protein is CASSLYRGTEAFF.

The chain carries TRBV15 and TRBJ2-1, with D maybe TRBD1 (6 bases). Germline loops: CDR1 LNHNV, CDR2 YYDKDF (reference sequence). V was shortened by 6 bases and J by 0 bases, with 12 bases between the two germline ends. The CDR3 spans 15 residues. The DNA for the CDR3 is TGTGCCACCAGTCCCGGACAGAGCTCCTACAATGAGCAGTTCTTC. Amino acid sequence: CATSPGQSSYNEQFF.

This clone was counted between two and nine times. The chain employs TRBV7-9 and TRBJ1-5; possibly TRBD1 for D (5 bases). Trimming cost V 1 base and J 3 bases, with 7 bases left between them. Per germline, CDR1 SEHNR and CDR2 FQNEAQ (reference sequence). The CDR3 runs to 14 residues. The CDR3 region has the DNA TGTGCCAGCAGCTTAGGCGGGGCCAATCAGCCCCAGCATTTT. Translated: CASSLGGANQPQHF.

The genes are TRBV18 and TRBJ1-5, with unresolved D. There are 14 residues in the CDR3. V dropped 2 bases and J dropped 5 bases, with 10 bases sitting between them. The germline gives CDR1 KGHSH, CDR2 LQKENI. CDR3 DNA sequence: TGTGCCAGCTCACCAGGGCAAATCGATCAGCCCCAGCATTTT. It translates to CASSPGQIDQPQHF.